These T cell receptor beta chains were read from a single sample in a study of glioma-infiltrating T cells. One entry per CDR3 protein, called by TCRdb with MiXCR from the multiplex PCR reads. The data show some 120,000 distinct CDR3 sequences, with about 23% seen just once and roughly 15% held by the top ten. The specimen sequenced was glioma tissue, nonneoplastic brain tissue, or PBMCs (not recorded which). These receptors were collected from a human donor with low-grade glioma or glioblastoma, undergoing nonglioma brain surgery, or in good health (not recorded which). Each CDR3 is given with its conserved first and last residue. D genes are given only for firm matches. Only some rows state a clone size, as once, few, many or a class for expanded clones.

abundance: -
v_gene: TRBV12-5
j_gene: TRBJ2-2
d_gene: TRBD1
CDR3nt: TGTGCTAGTGCCGCCGGGACAGTGAACACCGGGGAGCTGTTTTTT
CDR3aa: CASAAGTVNTGELFF

abundance: medium-sized
v_gene: TRBV2
j_gene: TRBJ1-2
d_gene: TRBD1
CDR3nt: TGTGCCAGCAGTGAAGCCGCGACAGGGTATGGCTACACCTTC
CDR3aa: CASSEAATGYGYTF

abundance: many
v_gene: TRBV6-1
j_gene: TRBJ2-3
d_gene: TRBD2
CDR3nt: TGTGCCAGCAGTGAAAGGCGGGAGGGGAGCACAGATACGCAGTATTTT
CDR3aa: CASSERREGSTDTQYF

abundance: few
v_gene: TRBV7-8
j_gene: TRBJ2-2
d_gene: -
CDR3nt: TGTGCCAGCAGCCAAAGACAGGGGGAGCTGTTTTTT
CDR3aa: CASSQRQGELFF

abundance: many
v_gene: TRBV6-2/TRBV6-3
j_gene: TRBJ2-7
d_gene: -
CDR3nt: TGTGCCAGCAGTTACTCGAAAAGGACGGGATCCTACGAGCAGTACTTC
CDR3aa: CASSYSKRTGSYEQYF

abundance: many
v_gene: TRBV20-1
j_gene: TRBJ1-1
d_gene: TRBD1
CDR3nt: TGCAGTGCTAGCCGACAGGGTGTGGGCATGAACACTGAAGCTTTCTTT
CDR3aa: CSASRQGVGMNTEAFF

abundance: -
v_gene: TRBV5-6
j_gene: TRBJ2-6
d_gene: -
CDR3nt: TGTGCCAGCAGCTTGGAGGCTTCCCCCATCTTTAGGGCCAACGTCCTGACTTTC
CDR3aa: CASSLEASPIFRANVLTF

abundance: -
v_gene: TRBV12-3/TRBV12-4
j_gene: TRBJ2-7
d_gene: -
CDR3nt: TGTGCCAGCAGTTTAAGGGGGAACGAGCAGTACTTC
CDR3aa: CASSLRGNEQYF

abundance: many
v_gene: TRBV12-3/TRBV12-4
j_gene: TRBJ2-7
d_gene: -
CDR3nt: TGTGCCAGCAGCAAAGCCCCAGGGTCCTACGAGCAGTACTTC
CDR3aa: CASSKAPGSYEQYF

abundance: many
v_gene: TRBV6-1
j_gene: TRBJ2-1
d_gene: TRBD2
CDR3nt: TGTGCCAGCAGGGGGAGGGCCGGGTCCTACAATGAGCAGTTCTTC
CDR3aa: CASRGRAGSYNEQFF

abundance: many
v_gene: TRBV4-1
j_gene: TRBJ2-1
d_gene: TRBD2
CDR3nt: TGCGCCAGCAGCCAAGGAGTGGCTAGCGGGAAGTACAATGAGCAGTTCTTC
CDR3aa: CASSQGVASGKYNEQFF

abundance: -
v_gene: TRBV7-9
j_gene: TRBJ2-3
d_gene: TRBD2
CDR3nt: TGTGCCAGCAGCTTGGCTAGCGGGGCCACAGATACGCAGTATTTT
CDR3aa: CASSLASGATDTQYF

abundance: -
v_gene: TRBV9
j_gene: TRBJ2-3
d_gene: -
CDR3nt: TGTGCCAGCACCGCCCCAAGAGGGCATACGCAGTATTTT
CDR3aa: CASTAPRGHTQYF

abundance: many
v_gene: TRBV6-1
j_gene: TRBJ1-5
d_gene: -
CDR3nt: TGTGCCAGCAGGGAGGGCGCCTCCGGGACGGCTAGCAATCAGCCCCAGCATTTT
CDR3aa: CASREGASGTASNQPQHF

abundance: -
v_gene: TRBV29-1
j_gene: TRBJ1-1
d_gene: TRBD1
CDR3nt: TGCAGCGGGAAGACAGGGATGGCAAGTATGAACACTGAAGCTTTCTTT
CDR3aa: CSGKTGMASMNTEAFF

abundance: -
v_gene: TRBV7-9
j_gene: TRBJ2-1
d_gene: TRBD1
CDR3nt: TGTGCCAGCAGCTTAGCGTCTCAAGGGACAGGGTCAAATGAGCGGTTCTTC
CDR3aa: CASSLASQGTGSNERFF

abundance: few
v_gene: TRBV18
j_gene: TRBJ1-2
d_gene: -
CDR3nt: TGTGCCAGCTCACTTGCCAGGGAGGCGAACTATGGCTACACCTTC
CDR3aa: CASSLAREANYGYTF

abundance: few
v_gene: TRBV5-4
j_gene: TRBJ2-5
d_gene: -
CDR3nt: TGTGCCAGCAGCTCTTCCATGGCGGAGACCCAGTACTTC
CDR3aa: CASSSSMAETQYF

abundance: -
v_gene: TRBV19
j_gene: TRBJ2-7
d_gene: -
CDR3nt: TGTGCCAGTAGTATATCCGGGAGATACTACGAGCAGTACTTC
CDR3aa: CASSISGRYYEQYF

abundance: -
v_gene: TRBV6-2/TRBV6-3
j_gene: TRBJ2-3
d_gene: -
CDR3nt: TGTGCCAGCAGTTATCCCTTGGAGGGGGGTGCTACAGATACGCAGTATTTT
CDR3aa: CASSYPLEGGATDTQYF

abundance: few
v_gene: TRBV29-1
j_gene: TRBJ2-2
d_gene: -
CDR3nt: TGCAGCGTTGTGGTAGCTACCGGGGAGCTGTTTTTT
CDR3aa: CSVVVATGELFF

abundance: few
v_gene: TRBV5-4
j_gene: TRBJ1-1
d_gene: -
CDR3nt: TGTGCCAGCAGCTCCGGGACGAATGAAGCTTTCTTT
CDR3aa: CASSSGTNEAFF

abundance: many
v_gene: TRBV27
j_gene: TRBJ1-6
d_gene: -
CDR3nt: TGTGCCAGCAGGCTAACAGGGATTTCACCCCTCCACTTT
CDR3aa: CASRLTGISPLHF

abundance: -
v_gene: TRBV2
j_gene: TRBJ1-6
d_gene: -
CDR3nt: TGTGCCAGAAGTGGCCCGGGTTCACCCCTCCACTTT
CDR3aa: CARSGPGSPLHF

abundance: -
v_gene: TRBV3-1
j_gene: TRBJ2-4
d_gene: TRBD2
CDR3nt: TGTGCCAGCACGCGGACTAGCGGGCTAGCCAAAAGCATTCAGTACTTC
CDR3aa: CASTRTSGLAKSIQYF

abundance: many
v_gene: TRBV6-2/TRBV6-3
j_gene: TRBJ2-1
d_gene: -
CDR3nt: TGTGCCAGCAGTTACTGGGGGGAAGGCAATGAGCAGTTCTTC
CDR3aa: CASSYWGEGNEQFF

abundance: many
v_gene: TRBV27
j_gene: TRBJ2-7
d_gene: TRBD1
CDR3nt: TGTGCCAGCAGTTACGGGACAGGTCTTCCCTACGAGCAGTACTTC
CDR3aa: CASSYGTGLPYEQYF

abundance: many
v_gene: TRBV19
j_gene: TRBJ2-2
d_gene: -
CDR3nt: TGTGCCAGTAGTATGTACTCGGTCGGGACAAACACCGGGGAGCTGTTTTTT
CDR3aa: CASSMYSVGTNTGELFF

abundance: many
v_gene: TRBV7-2
j_gene: TRBJ2-1
d_gene: -
CDR3nt: TGTGCCAGCAGCCTGGGACTTCAGAATGAGCAGTTCTTC
CDR3aa: CASSLGLQNEQFF

abundance: -
v_gene: TRBV4-1
j_gene: TRBJ1-1
d_gene: -
CDR3nt: TGCGCCAGAAGCCAAGTACGGGAGTACACTGAAGCTTTCTTT
CDR3aa: CARSQVREYTEAFF

abundance: many
v_gene: TRBV4-1
j_gene: TRBJ1-2
d_gene: -
CDR3nt: TGCGCCAGCAGCCAAGGAGGGGAGGGCTATGGCTACACCTTC
CDR3aa: CASSQGGEGYGYTF

abundance: -
v_gene: TRBV6-2/TRBV6-3
j_gene: TRBJ2-7
d_gene: TRBD2
CDR3nt: TGTGCCAGCACGAAACCCCAAGTAGGGGACTACGAGAAGTACTTC
CDR3aa: CASTKPQVGDYEKYF

abundance: many
v_gene: TRBV4-1
j_gene: TRBJ2-3
d_gene: -
CDR3nt: TGCGCCAGCAGCCCTCTGAGGAGTAGCACAGATACGCAGTATTTT
CDR3aa: CASSPLRSSTDTQYF

abundance: many
v_gene: TRBV19
j_gene: TRBJ2-3
d_gene: -
CDR3nt: TGTGCCAGTAGTATGAAGGGCCCTCGCGCAGATACGCAGTATTTT
CDR3aa: CASSMKGPRADTQYF

abundance: many
v_gene: TRBV11-1
j_gene: TRBJ1-2
d_gene: -
CDR3nt: TGTGCCAGCAGCTTAGCAGGGGAAAGCTACACCTTC
CDR3aa: CASSLAGESYTF

abundance: many
v_gene: TRBV18
j_gene: TRBJ2-1
d_gene: -
CDR3nt: TGTGCCAGCTCACCACTGGACCGGACCTCCTCCTACAATGAGCAGTTCTTC
CDR3aa: CASSPLDRTSSYNEQFF

abundance: many
v_gene: TRBV6-1
j_gene: TRBJ1-1
d_gene: -
CDR3nt: TGTGCCAGCGACGAACGAGGGGGCACTGAAGCTTTCTTT
CDR3aa: CASDERGGTEAFF

abundance: few
v_gene: TRBV7-9
j_gene: TRBJ1-1
d_gene: TRBD1
CDR3nt: TGTGCCAGCAGCTTAGTAGCCGGGACAGGCAAGAACACTGAAGCTTTCTTT
CDR3aa: CASSLVAGTGKNTEAFF

abundance: many
v_gene: TRBV7-7
j_gene: TRBJ1-3
d_gene: -
CDR3nt: TGTGCTAGCAGCTTAGGGTCCCAACTGAATGGAAACACCATATATTTT
CDR3aa: CASSLGSQLNGNTIYF

abundance: many
v_gene: TRBV6-2/TRBV6-3
j_gene: TRBJ2-7
d_gene: TRBD2
CDR3nt: TGTGCCAGCAGTTATTTGGCGGGAGAGGAGAAGCAGTACTTC
CDR3aa: CASSYLAGEEKQYF

abundance: few
v_gene: TRBV7-9
j_gene: TRBJ2-1
d_gene: -
CDR3nt: TGTGCCAGCAGCTACACCAGTACTAGAGGGAAAGGCTTAAAGCAGTTCTTC
CDR3aa: CASSYTSTRGKGLKQFF

abundance: -
v_gene: TRBV29-1
j_gene: TRBJ1-5
d_gene: -
CDR3nt: TGCAGCGTTGGGACGGACAATCAGCCCCAGCATTTT
CDR3aa: CSVGTDNQPQHF

abundance: many
v_gene: TRBV28
j_gene: TRBJ2-3
d_gene: -
CDR3nt: TGTGCCAGCAGTTGGACGGTTGATACGCAGTATTTT
CDR3aa: CASSWTVDTQYF

abundance: many
v_gene: TRBV7-2
j_gene: TRBJ2-3
d_gene: TRBD1
CDR3nt: TGTGCCAGCAGCATCTGGACAGGGGAGTTATCTCGGGATACGCAGTATTTT
CDR3aa: CASSIWTGELSRDTQYF

abundance: -
v_gene: TRBV6-6
j_gene: TRBJ2-5
d_gene: -
CDR3nt: TGTGCCAGCAGTTACTGCGGTTTGGTAGAGACCCAGTACTTC
CDR3aa: CASSYCGLVETQYF

abundance: many
v_gene: TRBV2
j_gene: TRBJ2-1
d_gene: TRBD2
CDR3nt: TGTGCCAGCACAGGAGGGCTAGCGGGCGGCAATGAGCAGTTCTTC
CDR3aa: CASTGGLAGGNEQFF

abundance: many
v_gene: TRBV4-3
j_gene: TRBJ2-2
d_gene: -
CDR3nt: TGCGCCAGCAGCCAAGACCGGGCGGTAAACACCGGGGAGCTGTTTTTT
CDR3aa: CASSQDRAVNTGELFF

abundance: many
v_gene: TRBV18
j_gene: TRBJ2-7
d_gene: -
CDR3nt: TGTGCCAGCTCACCAGATTTTACTAGCAGCTACGAGCAGTACTTC
CDR3aa: CASSPDFTSSYEQYF

abundance: many
v_gene: TRBV12-3/TRBV12-4
j_gene: TRBJ1-5
d_gene: -
CDR3nt: TGTGCCAGCAGTTTTCTGGGACAGCCCCAGCATTTT
CDR3aa: CASSFLGQPQHF

abundance: many
v_gene: TRBV3-1
j_gene: TRBJ2-3
d_gene: -
CDR3nt: TGTGCCAGCAGCCCTAATTCACGGAGCACAGATACGCAGTATTTT
CDR3aa: CASSPNSRSTDTQYF

abundance: many
v_gene: TRBV28
j_gene: TRBJ1-2
d_gene: -
CDR3nt: TGTGCCAGCAGTTTCCCGGCGAGAAGCTACACCTTC
CDR3aa: CASSFPARSYTF